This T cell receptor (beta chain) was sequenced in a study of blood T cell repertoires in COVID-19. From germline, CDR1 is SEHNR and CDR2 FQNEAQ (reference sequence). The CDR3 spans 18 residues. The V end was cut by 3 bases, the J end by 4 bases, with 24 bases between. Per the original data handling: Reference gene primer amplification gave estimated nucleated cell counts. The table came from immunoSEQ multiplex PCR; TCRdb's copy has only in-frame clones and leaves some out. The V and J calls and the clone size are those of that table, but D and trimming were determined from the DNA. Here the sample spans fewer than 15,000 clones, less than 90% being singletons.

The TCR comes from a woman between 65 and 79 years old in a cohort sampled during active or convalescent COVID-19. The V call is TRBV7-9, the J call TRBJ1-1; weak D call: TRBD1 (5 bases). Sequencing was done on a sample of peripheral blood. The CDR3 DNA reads TGTGCCAGCAGCTTCGCGGGGTGGGGGAGACGGGTGCGCACTGAAGCTTTCTTT. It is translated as CASSFAGWGRRVRTEAFF.